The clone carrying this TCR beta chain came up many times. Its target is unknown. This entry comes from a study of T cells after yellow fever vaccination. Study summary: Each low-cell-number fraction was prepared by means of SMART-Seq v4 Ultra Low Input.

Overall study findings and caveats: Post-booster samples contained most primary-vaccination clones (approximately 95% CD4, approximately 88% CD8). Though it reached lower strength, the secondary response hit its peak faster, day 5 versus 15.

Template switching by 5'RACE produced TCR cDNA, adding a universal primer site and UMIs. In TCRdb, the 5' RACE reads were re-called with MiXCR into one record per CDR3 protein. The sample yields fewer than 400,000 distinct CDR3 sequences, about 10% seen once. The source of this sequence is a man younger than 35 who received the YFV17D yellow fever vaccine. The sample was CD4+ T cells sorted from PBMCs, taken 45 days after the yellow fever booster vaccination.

The CDR3 DNA follows: TGTGCCAGCAGCTTGGGACTAGCATACACAGATACGCAGTATTTT. Translating it yields CASSLGLAYTDTQYF. The gene calls are TRBV5-6 and TRBJ2-3; 7 bases match TRBD2. The V gene's germline CDR1 is SGHDT and CDR2 YYEEEE. Trimming cost V 0 bases and J 2 bases; bases outside gene matches: 3. The CDR3 extends over 15 amino acids.